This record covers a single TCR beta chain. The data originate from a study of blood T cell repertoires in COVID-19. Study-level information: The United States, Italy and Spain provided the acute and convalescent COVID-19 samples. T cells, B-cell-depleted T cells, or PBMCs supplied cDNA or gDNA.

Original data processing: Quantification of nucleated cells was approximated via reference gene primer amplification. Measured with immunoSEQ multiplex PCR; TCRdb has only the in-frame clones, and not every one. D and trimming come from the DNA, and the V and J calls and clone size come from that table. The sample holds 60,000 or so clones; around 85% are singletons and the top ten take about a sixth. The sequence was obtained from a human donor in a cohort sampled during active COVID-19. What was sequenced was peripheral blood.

CDR3: CASSSRLAGDNEQFF. The CDR3 region has the DNA TGTGCCAGCAGCTCAAGACTAGCGGGGGACAATGAGCAGTTCTTC. J is TRBJ2-1 and V is TRBV7-9; 12 bases are shared with TRBD2. Germline CDR1 reads SEHNR; CDR2 reads FQNEAQ (reference sequence). This CDR3 has 15 amino acids. V dropped 4 bases and J dropped 5; count of bases not matched to a gene: 3.